This is a list of T cell receptor beta chains from one sample in a study of blood T cells in healthy people across ages. MiXCR, run by TCRdb on the 5' RACE reads, gives a single entry per CDR3 protein. The table shows over 1,500,000 distinct CDR3 sequences, with approximately 39% occurring only once. The sequencing sample was made of blood. All receptors come from a human donor in good health. CDR3s include the opening cysteine and the closing phenylalanine or tryptophan. D genes are given only for firm matches. Rows may omit the clone size; those that give it use once, few, many or a size class.

D	V	size	length	J	CDR3	DNA
NA	TRBV7-3	few	16	TRBJ2-3	CASSPNPTGGTDTQYF	TGTGCCAGCAGCCCTAACCCTACCGGGGGCACAGATACGCAGTATTTT
TRBD2	TRBV20-1	few	15	TRBJ2-1	CSAHGLAGGNNEQFF	TGCAGTGCCCATGGACTAGCGGGGGGAAACAATGAGCAGTTCTTC
NA	TRBV6-5	NA	14	TRBJ1-1	CASSYDGALTEAFF	TGTGCCAGCAGTTACGATGGGGCCTTAACTGAAGCTTTCTTT
TRBD1	TRBV12-3/TRBV12-4	NA	18	TRBJ1-5	CAIQTLATGGYSNQPQHF	TGTGCCATCCAAACCCTAGCGACAGGGGGGTATAGCAATCAGCCCCAGCATTTT
NA	TRBV7-9	NA	16	TRBJ2-1	CASSFLRGGSYNEQFF	TGTGCCAGCAGCTTCCTGCGAGGGGGAAGCTACAATGAGCAGTTCTTC
NA	TRBV20-1	few	16	TRBJ2-1	CSAGPVQWDVGNEQFF	TGCAGTGCTGGCCCGGTTCAATGGGATGTCGGCAATGAGCAGTTCTTC
TRBD2	TRBV7-9	many	13	TRBJ2-4	CASTLAGGNIQYF	TGTGCCAGCACACTAGCGGGGGGAAACATTCAGTACTTC
NA	TRBV5-1	few	13	TRBJ2-5	CASSGGAKETQYF	TGCGCCAGCAGTGGAGGAGCTAAAGAGACCCAGTACTTC
NA	TRBV7-6	NA	14	TRBJ2-7	CASSSVTDSYEQYF	TGTGCCAGCAGCTCCGTGACGGACTCCTACGAGCAGTACTTC
NA	TRBV29-1	NA	14	TRBJ1-6	CSVAWDGKNSPPHF	TGCAGCGTTGCTTGGGACGGAAAGAATTCACCCCCCCACTTT
TRBD2	TRBV20-1	few	15	TRBJ2-7	CSARDGGGDSYEQYF	TGCAGTGCCCGAGACGGCGGGGGGGATTCCTACGAGCAGTACTTC
NA	TRBV4-1	NA	13	TRBJ2-1	CATSFSSYNEQFF	TGCGCCACTTCGTTTAGCTCCTACAATGAGCAGTTCTTC
TRBD2	TRBV4-1	many	15	TRBJ2-1	CASSYSGGVYNEQFF	TGCGCCAGCAGCTACAGCGGGGGAGTATACAATGAGCAGTTCTTC
NA	TRBV29-1	many	13	TRBJ2-7	CSVEGGKSYEQYF	TGCAGCGTTGAAGGTGGGAAGTCCTACGAGCAGTACTTC
NA	TRBV6-4	NA	15	TRBJ2-6	CASSAQSSGASVLTF	TGTGCCAGCAGTGCCCAGAGCTCTGGGGCCAGCGTCCTGACTTTC
TRBD2	TRBV20-1	NA	17	TRBJ2-1	CSARLLAGGSSYNEQFF	TGCAGTGCTAGGCTGTTAGCGGGGGGTAGCTCCTACAATGAGCAGTTCTTC
TRBD1	TRBV24-1	NA	16	TRBJ2-5	CATSDLGQANQETQYF	TGTGCCACCAGTGACCTCGGACAGGCGAATCAAGAGACCCAGTACTTC
NA	TRBV20-1	few	13	TRBJ1-5	CSAEPGLGQPQHF	TGCAGTGCTGAACCGGGACTCGGTCAGCCCCAGCATTTT
NA	TRBV5-1	few	14	TRBJ1-1	CASSFYTGSGEAFF	TGCGCCAGCAGCTTTTATACAGGGTCGGGTGAAGCTTTCTTT
TRBD1	TRBV7-3	NA	17	TRBJ1-1	CASSIIGTGGVGTEAFF	TGTGCCAGCAGCATCATTGGGACAGGAGGCGTTGGGACTGAAGCTTTCTTT
NA	TRBV5-1	few	13	TRBJ2-7	CASSPSDNYEQYF	TGCGCCAGCAGCCCCTCGGACAACTACGAGCAGTACTTC
NA	TRBV7-2	NA	13	TRBJ2-5	CASSVGLKETQYF	TGTGCCAGCAGCGTAGGGCTGAAAGAGACCCAGTACTTC
TRBD1	TRBV20-1	once	15	TRBJ2-1	CSATSGTGDYNEQFF	TGCAGTGCCACATCTGGGACAGGAGATTACAATGAGCAGTTCTTC